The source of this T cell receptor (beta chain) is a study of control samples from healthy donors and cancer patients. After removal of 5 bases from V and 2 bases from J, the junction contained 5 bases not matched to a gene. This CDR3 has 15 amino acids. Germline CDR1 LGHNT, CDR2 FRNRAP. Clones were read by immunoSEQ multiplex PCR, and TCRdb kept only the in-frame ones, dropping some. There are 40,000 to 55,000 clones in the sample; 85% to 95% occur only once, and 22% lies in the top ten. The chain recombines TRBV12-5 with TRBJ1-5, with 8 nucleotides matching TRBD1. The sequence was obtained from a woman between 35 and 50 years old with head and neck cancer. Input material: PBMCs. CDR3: CASGLGQERNQPQHF. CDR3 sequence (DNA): TGTGCTAGTGGTCTGGGACAGGAGCGCAATCAGCCCCAGCATTTT.